There are a few counts of the clone carrying this T cell receptor (beta chain). The target antigen is unknown. The sample's time point: persistent/refractory GD, antithyroid drugs over 5 years with positive TRAb. PBMCs provided the RNA from which the TCR library was made. The patients were drawn from one endocrinology department in Xi'an, China. This specimen belongs to a study of regulatory T cells in long-lasting Graves disease. Overall study findings and caveats: Public clonotype sharing was higher in persistent than newly diagnosed patients.

CDR3 regions were amplified by Arm-PCR using iRepertoire HTBI primers to build TCR beta libraries. TCRdb independently ran MiXCR on the multiplex PCR reads; one entry per CDR3 protein. The data contain roughly 300,000 distinct CDR3 sequences, around 20% of them seen just once; the ten biggest clones take up roughly three fifths. This CDR3 has 17 amino acids. Trimming removed 1 base from V and 5 bases from J, with 18 bases in between. Germline CDR1 and CDR2: MNHNS and SASEGT. Sequencing used peripheral blood mononuclear cells (PBMCs), obtained when the disease was refractory, from a patient treated with antithyroid drugs. The chain couples TRBV6-1 to TRBJ2-1; no reliable D call. The TCR comes from a female donor with Graves disease. As DNA, the CDR3 is TGTGCCAGCAGTGAAGGTATATCTTTTCGGAGCCACAATGAGCAGTTCTTC. It is translated as CASSEGISFRSHNEQFF.